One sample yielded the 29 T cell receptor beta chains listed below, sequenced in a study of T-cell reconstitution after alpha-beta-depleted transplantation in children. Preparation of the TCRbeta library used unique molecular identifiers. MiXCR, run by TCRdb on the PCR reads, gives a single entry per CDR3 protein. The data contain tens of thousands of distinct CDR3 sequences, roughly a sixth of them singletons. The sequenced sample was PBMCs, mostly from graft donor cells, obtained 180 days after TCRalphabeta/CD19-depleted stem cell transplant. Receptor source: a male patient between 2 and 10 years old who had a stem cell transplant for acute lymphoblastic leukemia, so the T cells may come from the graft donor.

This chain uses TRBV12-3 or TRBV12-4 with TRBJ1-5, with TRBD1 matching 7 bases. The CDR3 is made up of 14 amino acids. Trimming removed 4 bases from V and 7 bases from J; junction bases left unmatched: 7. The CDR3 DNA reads TGTGCCAGCAGTTGGGGACAGAATGGACAGCCCCAGCATTTT. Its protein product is CASSWGQNGQPQHF.

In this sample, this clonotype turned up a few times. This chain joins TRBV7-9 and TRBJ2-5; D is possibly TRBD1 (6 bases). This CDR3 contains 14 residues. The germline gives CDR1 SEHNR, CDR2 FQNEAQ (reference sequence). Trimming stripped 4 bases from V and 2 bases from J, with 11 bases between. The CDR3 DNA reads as TGTGCCAGCAGCTCTTACGGACAGCAAGAGACCCAGTACTTC. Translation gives CASSSYGQQETQYF.

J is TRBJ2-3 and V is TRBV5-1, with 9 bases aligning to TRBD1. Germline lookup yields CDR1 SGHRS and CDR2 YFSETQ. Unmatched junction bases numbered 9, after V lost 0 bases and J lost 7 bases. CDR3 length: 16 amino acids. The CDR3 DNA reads TGCGCCAGCAGCTTGGTCTACAGGGGGCAGGGGAATACGCAGTATTTT. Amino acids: CASSLVYRGQGNTQYF.

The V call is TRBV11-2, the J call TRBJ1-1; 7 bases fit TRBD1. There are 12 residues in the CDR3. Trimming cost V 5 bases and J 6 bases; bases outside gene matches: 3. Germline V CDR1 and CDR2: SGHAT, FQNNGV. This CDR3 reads CASSLDRAEAFF. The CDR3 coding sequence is TGTGCCAGCAGCCTCGACAGGGCTGAAGCTTTCTTT.

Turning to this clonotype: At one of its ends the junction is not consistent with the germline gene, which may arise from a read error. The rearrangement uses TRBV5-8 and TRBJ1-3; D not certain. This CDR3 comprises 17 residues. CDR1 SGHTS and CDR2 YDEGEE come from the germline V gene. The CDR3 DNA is TGTGCCGGCAGCCCTGGACTTGACTACTTCTCTGGAAACACCATATATTTT. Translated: CAGSPGLDYFSGNTIYF.

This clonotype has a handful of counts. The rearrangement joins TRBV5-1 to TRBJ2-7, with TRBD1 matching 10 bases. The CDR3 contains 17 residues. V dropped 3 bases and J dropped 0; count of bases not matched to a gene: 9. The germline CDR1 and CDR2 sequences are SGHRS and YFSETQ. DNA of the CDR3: TGCGCCAGCAGCTCGTCCCGGGACAGGGGTATCTCCTACGAGCAGTACTTC. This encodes CASSSSRDRGISYEQYF.

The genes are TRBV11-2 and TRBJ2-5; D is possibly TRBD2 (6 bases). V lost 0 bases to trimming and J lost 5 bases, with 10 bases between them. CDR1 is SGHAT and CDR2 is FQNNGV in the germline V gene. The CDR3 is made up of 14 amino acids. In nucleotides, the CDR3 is TGTGCCAGCAGCTTAGATCTTCGGGGGGAGACCCAGTACTTC. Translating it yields CASSLDLRGETQYF.

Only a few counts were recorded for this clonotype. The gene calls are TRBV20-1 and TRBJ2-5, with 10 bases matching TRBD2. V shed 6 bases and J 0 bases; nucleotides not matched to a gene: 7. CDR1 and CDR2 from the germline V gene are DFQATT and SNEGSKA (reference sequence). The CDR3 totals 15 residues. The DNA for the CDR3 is TGCAGTGCCCCTAAGCGGGGGGGAAACCAAGAGACCCAGTACTTC. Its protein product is CSAPKRGGNQETQYF.

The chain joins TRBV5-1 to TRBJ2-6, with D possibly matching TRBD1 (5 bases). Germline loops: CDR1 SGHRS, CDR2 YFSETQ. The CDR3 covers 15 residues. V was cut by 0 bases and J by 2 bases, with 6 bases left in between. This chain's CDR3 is CASSLGRAGANVLTF. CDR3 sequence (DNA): TGCGCCAGCAGCTTGGGCAGGGCTGGGGCCAACGTCCTGACTTTC.

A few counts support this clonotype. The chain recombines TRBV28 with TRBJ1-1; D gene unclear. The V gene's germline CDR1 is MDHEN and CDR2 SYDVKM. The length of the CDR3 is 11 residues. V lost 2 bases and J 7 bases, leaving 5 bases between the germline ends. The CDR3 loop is CASSLKYEAFF. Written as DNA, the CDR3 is TGTGCCAGCAGTTTAAAGTATGAAGCTTTCTTT. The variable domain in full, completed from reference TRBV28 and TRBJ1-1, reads DVKVTQSSRYLVKRTGEKVFLECVQDMDHENMFWYRQDPGLGLRLIYFSYDVKMKEKGDIPEGYSVSREKKERFSLILESASTNQTSMYLCASSLKYEAFFGQGTRLTVV.

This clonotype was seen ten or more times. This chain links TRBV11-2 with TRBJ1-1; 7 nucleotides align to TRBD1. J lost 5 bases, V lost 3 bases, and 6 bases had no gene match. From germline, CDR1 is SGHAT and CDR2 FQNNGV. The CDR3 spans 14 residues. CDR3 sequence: CASSFPGGGTEAFF. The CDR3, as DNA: TGTGCCAGCAGCTTCCCAGGGGGGGGAACTGAAGCTTTCTTT.

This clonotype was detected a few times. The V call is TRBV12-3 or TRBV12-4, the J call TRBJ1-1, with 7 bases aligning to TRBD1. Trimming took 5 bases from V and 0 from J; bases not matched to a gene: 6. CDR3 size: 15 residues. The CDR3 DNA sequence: TGTGCCAGCAGTCCAGGACAGGTGATGAACACTGAAGCTTTCTTT. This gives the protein CASSPGQVMNTEAFF.

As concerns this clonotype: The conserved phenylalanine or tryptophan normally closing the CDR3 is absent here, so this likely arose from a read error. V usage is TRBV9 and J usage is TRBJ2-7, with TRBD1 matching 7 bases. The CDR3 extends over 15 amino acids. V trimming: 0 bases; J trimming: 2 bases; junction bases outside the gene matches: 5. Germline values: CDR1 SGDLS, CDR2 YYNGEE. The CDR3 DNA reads TGTGCCAGCAGCGTAGGAGGACAGGCCCCCTACGAGCAGTACTAC. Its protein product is CASSVGGQAPYEQYY.

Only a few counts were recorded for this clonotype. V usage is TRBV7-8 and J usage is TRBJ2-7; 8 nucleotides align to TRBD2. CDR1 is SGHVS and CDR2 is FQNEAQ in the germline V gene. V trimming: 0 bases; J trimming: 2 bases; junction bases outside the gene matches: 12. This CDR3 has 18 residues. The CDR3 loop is CASSLATLRASGPYEQYF. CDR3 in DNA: TGTGCCAGCAGCTTAGCGACCCTTAGGGCTAGCGGGCCCTACGAGCAGTACTTC.

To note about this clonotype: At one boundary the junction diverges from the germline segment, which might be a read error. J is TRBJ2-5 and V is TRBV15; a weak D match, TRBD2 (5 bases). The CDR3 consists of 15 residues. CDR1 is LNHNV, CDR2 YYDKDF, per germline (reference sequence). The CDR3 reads CVTSRDLVGGETQYF. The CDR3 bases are TGTGTCACCAGCAGAGATCTCGTGGGCGGGGAGACCCAGTACTTC.

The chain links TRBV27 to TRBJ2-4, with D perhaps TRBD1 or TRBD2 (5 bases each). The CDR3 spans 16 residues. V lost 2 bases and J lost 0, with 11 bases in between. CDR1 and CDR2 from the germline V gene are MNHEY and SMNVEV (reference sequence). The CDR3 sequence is CASSLQGELAKNIQYF. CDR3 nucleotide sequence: TGTGCCAGCAGTTTACAGGGAGAATTAGCCAAAAACATTCAGTACTTC.

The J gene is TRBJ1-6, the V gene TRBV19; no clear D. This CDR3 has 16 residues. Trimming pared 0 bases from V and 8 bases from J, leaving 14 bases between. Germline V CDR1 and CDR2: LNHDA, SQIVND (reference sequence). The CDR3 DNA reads TGTGCCAGTAGTATAGATGGGGTTACAGTCGATTCACCCCTCCACTTT. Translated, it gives CASSIDGVTVDSPLHF.

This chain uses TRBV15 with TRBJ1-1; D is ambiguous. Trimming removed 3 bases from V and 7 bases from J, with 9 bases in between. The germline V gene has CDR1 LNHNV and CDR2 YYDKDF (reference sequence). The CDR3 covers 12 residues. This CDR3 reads CATSSLAIEAFF. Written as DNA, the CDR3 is TGTGCCACCAGCAGTCTGGCCATTGAAGCTTTCTTT.

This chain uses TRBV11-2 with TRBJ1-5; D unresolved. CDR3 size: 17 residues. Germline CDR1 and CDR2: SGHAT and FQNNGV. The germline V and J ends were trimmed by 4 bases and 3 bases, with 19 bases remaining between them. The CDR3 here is CASSSQARSRTNQPQHF. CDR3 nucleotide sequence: TGTGCCAGCAGCTCCCAAGCCCGGAGTCGTACCAATCAGCCCCAGCATTTT.

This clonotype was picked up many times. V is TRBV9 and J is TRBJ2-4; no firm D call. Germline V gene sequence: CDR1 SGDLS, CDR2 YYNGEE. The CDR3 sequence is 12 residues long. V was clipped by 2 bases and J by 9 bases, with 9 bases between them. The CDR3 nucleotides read TGTGCCAGCAGCGTTCTCAATGGCATTCAGTACTTC. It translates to CASSVLNGIQYF. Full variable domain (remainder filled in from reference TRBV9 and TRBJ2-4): DSGVTQTPKHLITATGQRVTLRCSPRSGDLSVYWYQQSLDQGLQFLIQYYNGEERAKGNILERFSAQQFPDLHSELNLSSLELGDSALYFCASSVLNGIQYFGAGTRLSVL.

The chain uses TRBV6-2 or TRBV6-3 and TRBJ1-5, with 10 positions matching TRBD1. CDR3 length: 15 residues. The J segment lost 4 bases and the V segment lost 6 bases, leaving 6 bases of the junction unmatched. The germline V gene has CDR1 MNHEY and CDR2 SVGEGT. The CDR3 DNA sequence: TGTGCCAGCAGCCACGACAGGGGGCATAATCAGCCCCAGCATTTT. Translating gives CASSHDRGHNQPQHF.

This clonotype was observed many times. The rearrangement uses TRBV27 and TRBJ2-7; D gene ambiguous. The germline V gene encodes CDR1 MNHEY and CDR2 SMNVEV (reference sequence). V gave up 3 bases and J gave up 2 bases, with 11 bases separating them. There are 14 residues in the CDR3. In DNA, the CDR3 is TGTGCCAGCAGTTTCTCGACTCTTACCTACGAGCAGTACTTC. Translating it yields CASSFSTLTYEQYF.

In nucleotides, the CDR3 is TGCAGTGCTATCACCGGGACTAGCGGGGAGACTAGCACAGATACGCAGTATTTT. Its translation: CSAITGTSGETSTDTQYF. The chain carries TRBV20-1 and TRBJ2-3; 13 bases align to TRBD2. The germline CDR1 and CDR2 sequences are DFQATT and SNEGSKA (reference sequence). Trimming cost V 4 bases and J 0 bases; bases outside gene matches: 10. The CDR3 is 18 amino acids.

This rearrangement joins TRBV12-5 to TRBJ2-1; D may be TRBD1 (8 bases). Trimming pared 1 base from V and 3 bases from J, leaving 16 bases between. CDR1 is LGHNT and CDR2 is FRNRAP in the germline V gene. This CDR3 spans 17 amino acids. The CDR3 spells CASGLALQGGDYNEQFF. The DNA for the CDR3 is TGTGCTAGTGGTTTGGCTTTACAGGGGGGGGACTACAATGAGCAGTTCTTC.

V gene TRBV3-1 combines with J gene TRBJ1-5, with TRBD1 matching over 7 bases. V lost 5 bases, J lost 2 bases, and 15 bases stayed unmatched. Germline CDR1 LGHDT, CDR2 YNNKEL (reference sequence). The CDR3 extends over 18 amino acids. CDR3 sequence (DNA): TGTGCCAGCAGCTCACAGGGGACCGCGGGTCGTGGCAATCAGCCCCAGCATTTT. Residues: CASSSQGTAGRGNQPQHF.

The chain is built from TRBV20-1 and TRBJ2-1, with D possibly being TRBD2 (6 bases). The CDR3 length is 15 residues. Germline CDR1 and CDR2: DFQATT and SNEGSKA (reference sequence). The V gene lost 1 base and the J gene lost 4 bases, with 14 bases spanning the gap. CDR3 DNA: TGCAGTGCTAGAGTGGCGTTGGGGGGATACAATGAGCAGTTCTTC. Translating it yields CSARVALGGYNEQFF.

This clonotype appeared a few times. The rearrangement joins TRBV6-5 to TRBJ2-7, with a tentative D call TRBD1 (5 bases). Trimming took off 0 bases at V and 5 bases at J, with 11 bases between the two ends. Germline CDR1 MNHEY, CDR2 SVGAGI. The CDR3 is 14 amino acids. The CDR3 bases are TGTGCCAGCAGTTACTCGCAGGGTTGGGACGAGCAGTACTTC. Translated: CASSYSQGWDEQYF.

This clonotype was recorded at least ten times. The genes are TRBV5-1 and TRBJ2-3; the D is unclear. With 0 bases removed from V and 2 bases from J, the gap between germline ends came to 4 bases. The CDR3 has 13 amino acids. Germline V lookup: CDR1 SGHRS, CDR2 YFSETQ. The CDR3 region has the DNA TGCGCCAGCAGCTTGGTTTTCACAGATACGCAGTATTTT. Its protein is CASSLVFTDTQYF.

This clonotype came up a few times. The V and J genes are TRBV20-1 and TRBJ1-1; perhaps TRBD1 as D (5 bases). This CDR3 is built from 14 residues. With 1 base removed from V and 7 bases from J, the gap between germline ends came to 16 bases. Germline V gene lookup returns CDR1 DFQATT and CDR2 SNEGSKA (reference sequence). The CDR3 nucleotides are TGCAGTGCTAGAGCCCTCCAGGGAAATAATGAAGCTTTCTTT. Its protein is CSARALQGNNEAFF.